Below, 32 T cell receptor beta chains from the same sample are listed, as sequenced in a study of T-cell memory formation after mild COVID-19. TCRdb processed the 5' RACE reads anew with MiXCR; each CDR3 protein has one entry. The sample yields 350,000 to 400,000 distinct CDR3 sequences, 21% seen once. Sequencing was carried out using PBMCs or a T cell subset sorted from them (not recorded which). The receptors come from an adult woman who had mild COVID-19 (a few samples of this study predate the infection). Cell type and time point are not known.

The V gene is TRBV7-2, the J gene TRBJ1-5; D gene ambiguous. The germline V gene encodes CDR1 SGHTA and CDR2 FQGNSA. V lost 2 bases and J lost 1, with 9 bases in between. CDR3 size: 15 residues. The CDR3 DNA reads as TGTGCCAGCAGCTTACTGGCCGGAAGCAATCAGCCCCAGCATTTT. Translation gives CASSLLAGSNQPQHF. The variable domain in full, completed from reference TRBV7-2 and TRBJ1-5, reads GAGVSQSPSNKVTEKGKDVELRCDPISGHTALYWYRQSLGQGLEFLIYFQGNSAPDKSGLPSDRFSAERTGGSVSTLTIQRTQQEDSAVYLCASSLLAGSNQPQHFGDGTRLSIL.

This clonotype was seen only a few times. The chain carries TRBV11-2 and TRBJ2-3; D not resolved. Trimming stripped 10 bases from V and 2 bases from J, with 10 bases between. Germline CDR1 is SGHAT and CDR2 is FQNNGV. This CDR3 has 12 amino acids. This chain's CDR3 is CAKTRFTDTQYF. The CDR3 nucleotides read TGTGCCAAGACACGGTTCACAGATACGCAGTATTTT.

A few counts support this clonotype. V and J are TRBV27 and TRBJ1-2, with TRBD1 matching over 10 bases. CDR3 length: 15 amino acids. The J segment lost 5 bases and the V segment lost 2 bases, leaving 5 bases of the junction unmatched. Looked up from germline, CDR1 is MNHEY and CDR2 is SMNVEV (reference sequence). The DNA of the CDR3 is TGTGCCAGCAGTTTAACGACAGGGGGCGATTATGGCTACACCTTC. Protein product: CASSLTTGGDYGYTF.

The V gene is TRBV12-3 or TRBV12-4, the J gene TRBJ2-1; no clear D gene. The CDR3 is 14 residues long. V lost 5 bases and J lost 10, with 18 bases in between. The CDR3 DNA is TGTGCCAGCAGTGTTGTACGGATCGCCGAGGAGCAGTTCTTC. Translating it yields CASSVVRIAEEQFF.

V gene TRBV6-2 or TRBV6-3 combines with J gene TRBJ2-6, with 7 bases fitting TRBD1. This CDR3 has 18 residues. With 4 bases clipped from V and 4 bases from J, the junction kept 13 bases outside the gene matches. Germline V gene sequence: CDR1 MNHEY, CDR2 SVGEGT. The CDR3 coding sequence is TGTGCCAGCAGTTGGACCGGGACAGCGTCGGTAGGGGCCAACGTCCTGACTTTC. Translation: CASSWTGTASVGANVLTF.

V is TRBV9 and J is TRBJ2-1, with 8 bases fitting TRBD2. Germline V CDR1 and CDR2: SGDLS, YYNGEE. The CDR3 contains 16 residues. V trimming: 0 bases; J trimming: 8 bases; junction bases outside the gene matches: 10. This chain's CDR3 is CASSVAWGTSGDEQFF. The CDR3, as DNA: TGTGCCAGCAGCGTAGCTTGGGGGACTAGTGGCGATGAGCAGTTCTTC.

The genes are TRBV24-1 and TRBJ2-7; perhaps D is TRBD1 or TRBD2 (5 bases each). Trimming took 3 bases from V and 7 from J, leaving 18 bases between them. The CDR3 extends over 15 amino acids. CDR1 KGHDR and CDR2 SFDVKD come from the germline V gene. The CDR3 sequence is CATSDPRDLGDEQYF. In DNA, the CDR3 is TGTGCCACCAGTGATCCCCGGGACCTGGGCGATGAGCAGTACTTC.

The chain carries TRBV4-1 and TRBJ2-7, with D unclear. Trimming removed 0 bases from V and 1 base from J, with 7 bases in between. Germline CDR1 reads MGHRA; CDR2 reads YSYEKL. The CDR3 totals 14 residues. This CDR3 reads CASSQDQVSYEQYF. The CDR3 bases are TGCGCCAGCAGCCAAGATCAAGTATCCTACGAGCAGTACTTC.

This clonotype was seen a few times. The chain combines TRBV20-1 with TRBJ2-3; TRBD2 agrees at 7 bases. The CDR3 covers 15 residues. The V segment lost 5 bases and the J segment 1 base; nucleotides outside the gene matches: 9. Germline CDR1 reads DFQATT; CDR2 reads SNEGSKA (reference sequence). The CDR3 protein is CSAHGRIAGTDTQYF. As DNA, the CDR3 is TGCAGTGCTCACGGGAGGATAGCTGGCACAGATACGCAGTATTTT.

This chain links TRBV11-3 with TRBJ2-5; 13 bases map to TRBD2. With 5 bases clipped from V and 4 bases from J, the junction kept 7 bases outside the gene matches. The germline V gene encodes CDR1 SGHNT and CDR2 YENEEA. This CDR3 has 16 amino acids. The CDR3 DNA sequence: TGTGCCAGCAGCCTCGGACTAGCGGGAGCCAGAGAGACCCAGTACTTC. The encoded protein is CASSLGLAGARETQYF.

The V call is TRBV4-1, the J call TRBJ2-2; 8 bases are a match to TRBD2. Per germline, CDR1 MGHRA and CDR2 YSYEKL. This CDR3 is built from 16 residues. The V and J ends lost 3 bases and 5 bases, in that order; junction bases with no gene match: 8. As DNA, the CDR3 is TGCGCCAGCAGCCAGAGGCTCACTAGCGGTACCGGGGAGCTGTTTTTT. Translated, it gives CASSQRLTSGTGELFF.

This clonotype turned up a few times. The rearrangement uses TRBV7-3 and TRBJ1-1; D perhaps matches TRBD1 (5 bases). CDR1 and CDR2 (germline): SGHTA, FQGTGA. Deletions cut 2 bases from V and 5 bases from J, with 15 bases between. The CDR3 has 15 amino acids. The CDR3 DNA reads TGTGCCAGCAGCTTAGAACCGACAGTAGCGACTGAAGCTTTCTTT. This translates into CASSLEPTVATEAFF.

The chain employs TRBV2 and TRBJ2-1, with TRBD1 identical over 12 bases. Germline CDR1 reads SNHLY; CDR2 reads FYNNEI. CDR3 length equals 15 residues. V trimming: 7 bases; J trimming: 4 bases; junction bases outside the gene matches: 5. The CDR3 region is CASKGDRGQYNEQFF. The CDR3 region has the DNA TGTGCCAGCAAAGGGGACAGGGGGCAATACAATGAGCAGTTCTTC.

The genes are TRBV24-1 and TRBJ1-5, with 10 bases identical to TRBD1. V dropped 6 bases and J dropped 5; count of bases not matched to a gene: 6. Germline V gene lookup returns CDR1 KGHDR and CDR2 SFDVKD. The CDR3 has 15 amino acids. CDR3 sequence: CATSSGQGTHQPQHF. The DNA for the CDR3 is TGTGCCACCAGTTCGGGACAGGGGACCCATCAGCCCCAGCATTTT.

The CDR3 sequence is CASSLGPGTVTYEQYF. Here the CDR3 DNA reads TGTGCCAGCAGCTTAGGCCCCGGGACGGTCACCTACGAGCAGTACTTC. The chain recombines TRBV7-8 with TRBJ2-7, with D possibly being TRBD1 or TRBD2 (5 bases each). V shed 1 base and J shed 2 bases, with 15 bases lying between them. Germline CDR1 reads SGHVS; CDR2 reads FQNEAQ. This CDR3 contains 16 residues.

This clonotype was found a few times. The CDR3, as DNA: TGTGCCAGCAGTAAAGGACAGGGGTCCTACGAGCAGTACTTC. It translates to CASSKGQGSYEQYF. The gene calls are TRBV2 and TRBJ2-7, with 9 bases fitting TRBD1. CDR1 is SNHLY and CDR2 is FYNNEI in the germline V gene. V lost 5 bases, J lost 1 base, and 3 bases stayed unmatched. This CDR3 spans 14 amino acids.

CDR3 protein: CASSTGTGTDTQYF. Here the CDR3 DNA reads TGTGCCAGCAGTACCGGGACAGGGACCGATACGCAGTATTTT. The genes are TRBV7-3 and TRBJ2-3; 9 nucleotides agree with TRBD1. V shed 6 bases, J shed 6 bases, and the junction held 7 bases outside the gene matches. The germline V gene has CDR1 SGHTA and CDR2 FQGTGA. CDR3 size: 14 residues.

This clonotype showed up just a few times. The chain couples TRBV7-3 to TRBJ2-3, with D maybe TRBD1 (5 bases). The CDR3 contains 19 residues. Germline V gene data show CDR1 as SGHTA and CDR2 as FQGTGA. V was pared by 0 bases and J by 0 bases, with 19 bases between. The DNA for the CDR3 is TGTGCCAGCAGCTTAACCGGGTACGACAGTCCCCCTAGCACAGATACGCAGTATTTT. It yields the protein CASSLTGYDSPPSTDTQYF.

The CDR3 nucleotides are TGTGCCTGGAGCCCGGGTAATCAGCCCCAGCATTTT. Translation gives CAWSPGNQPQHF. The chain recombines TRBV30 with TRBJ1-5, with D hard to call. CDR3 size: 12 residues. V shed 3 bases and J shed 4 bases, with 7 bases lying between them. Germline V gene sequence: CDR1 GTSNPN, CDR2 SVGIG (reference sequence).

The sample holds many counts of this clonotype. The chain employs TRBV5-1 and TRBJ1-2, with D unclear. Per the germline V gene, CDR1 is SGHRS and CDR2 is YFSETQ. The CDR3 has 13 amino acids. V was trimmed by 7 bases and J by 8 bases, leaving 18 bases between them. CDR3 sequence: CASGEPPIRGYTF. In DNA form, the CDR3 reads TGCGCCAGCGGAGAGCCCCCCATCCGGGGCTACACCTTC.

This chain connects TRBV4-2 to TRBJ2-3, with 14 bases fitting TRBD2. In germline, CDR1 is LGHNA, CDR2 YNFKEQ. CDR3 size: 17 residues. V was clipped by 1 base and J by 2 bases; unmatched bases: 2. The CDR3 loop is CASSQGGLAGATDTQYF. The CDR3 nucleotides are TGTGCCAGCAGCCAAGGGGGACTAGCGGGAGCCACAGATACGCAGTATTTT.

This clonotype was recorded a few times. This chain joins TRBV6-2 or TRBV6-3 and TRBJ2-1; D is perhaps TRBD1 (6 bases). The germline V and J ends were trimmed by 2 bases and 10 bases, with 12 bases remaining between them. Germline CDR1 MNHEY, CDR2 SVGEGT. This CDR3 contains 13 residues. CDR3 DNA: TGTGCCAGCAGTTACCCCAGGGGCTGGGAGCAGTTCTTC. It yields the protein CASSYPRGWEQFF.

This chain joins TRBV5-1 and TRBJ2-3; D is undetermined. This CDR3 spans 14 amino acids. Trimming took off 4 bases at V and 0 bases at J, with 9 bases between the two ends. CDR1 SGHRS and CDR2 YFSETQ come from the germline V gene. DNA of the CDR3: TGCGCCAGCAGCCCTACCCTTAGCACAGATACGCAGTATTTT. Amino acid sequence: CASSPTLSTDTQYF.

This clonotype was found a few times. The genes are TRBV12-3 or TRBV12-4 and TRBJ2-1, with D hard to call. V dropped 3 bases and J dropped 8 bases, with 11 bases sitting between them. The CDR3 extends over 13 amino acids. The CDR3: CASSFLELDEQFF. CDR3 sequence (DNA): TGTGCCAGCAGTTTCTTAGAATTGGATGAGCAGTTCTTC.

The chain recombines TRBV5-1 with TRBJ1-1; D ambiguous. The germline V gene encodes CDR1 SGHRS and CDR2 YFSETQ. The CDR3 has 10 amino acids. Trimming removed 4 bases at V and 8 bases at J, with 6 bases between. For the CDR3, the DNA is TGCGCCAGCAGCCGCGGAGAAGCTTTCTTT. Translation: CASSRGEAFF. Looking up the rest from reference TRBV5-1 and TRBJ1-1 gives the full variable domain: KAGVTQTPRYLIKTRGQQVTLSCSPISGHRSVSWYQQTPGQGLQFLFEYFSETQRNKGNFPGRFSGRQFSNSRSEMNVSTLELGDSALYLCASSRGEAFFGQGTRLTVV.

The genes are TRBV20-1 and TRBJ2-7, with TRBD1 matching 7 bases. Unmatched junction bases numbered 3, after V lost 5 bases and J lost 2 bases. The CDR3 is made up of 12 amino acids. Germline CDR1 DFQATT, CDR2 SNEGSKA (reference sequence). The CDR3 is CSAAGTAYEQYF. As DNA, the CDR3 is TGCAGTGCTGCCGGGACAGCCTACGAGCAGTACTTC.

This clonotype was detected a few times. CDR3 in amino acids: CASSLARLAGADTQYF. CDR3 sequence (DNA): TGCGCCAGCAGCTTGGCCAGGCTAGCGGGGGCGGATACGCAGTATTTT. J is TRBJ2-3 and V is TRBV5-1, with 10 bases fitting TRBD2. V dropped 0 bases and J dropped 6; count of bases not matched to a gene: 7. The CDR3 is 16 residues long. CDR1 and CDR2 from the germline V gene are SGHRS and YFSETQ.

The V gene is TRBV4-2, the J gene TRBJ2-3; no clear D gene. The CDR3 loop spans 16 amino acids. V was pared by 0 bases and J by 2 bases, with 12 bases between. In germline, CDR1 is LGHNA, CDR2 YNFKEQ. The CDR3 loop is CASSQDPLGLTDTQYF. For the CDR3, the DNA is TGTGCCAGCAGCCAAGACCCCCTAGGCCTCACAGATACGCAGTATTTT.

This sequence joins TRBV12-3 or TRBV12-4 and TRBJ2-5; D uncertain. Trimming shortened V by 1 base and J by 5 bases, and 11 bases separated the two germline ends. The CDR3 totals 14 residues. The CDR3 nucleotides are TGTGCCAGCAGTTTAGTGGGTCCCCGGGAGACCCAGTACTTC. This sequence encodes CASSLVGPRETQYF.

This clonotype occurred a few times. The chain links TRBV12-3 or TRBV12-4 to TRBJ1-3, with D perhaps matching TRBD1 (5 bases). V lost 6 bases to trimming and J lost 0 bases, with 12 bases between them. The CDR3 length is 15 residues. This chain's CDR3 is CASSSGTNSGNTIYF. CDR3 in DNA: TGTGCCAGCAGCTCCGGGACCAACTCTGGAAACACCATATATTTT.

V usage is TRBV5-4 and J usage is TRBJ2-2; no definite D call. Germline lookup yields CDR1 SGHNT and CDR2 YYREEE (reference sequence). V was cut by 4 bases and J by 4 bases, with 8 bases left in between. This CDR3 is built from 13 residues. The CDR3 region is CASSPAATGELFF. The CDR3, as DNA: TGTGCCAGCAGCCCCGCGGCCACCGGGGAGCTGTTTTTT.

This clonotype was counted at least ten times. At one boundary the junction diverges from the germline segment, which might be a read error. The gene calls are TRBV5-1 and TRBJ2-3, with 12 positions matching TRBD2. Germline V CDR1 and CDR2: SGHRS, YFSETQ. CDR3 length: 16 amino acids. As DNA, the CDR3 is TGTGCCAGCAGCTTACGGACTAGCGGGGGCACAGATACGCAGTATTTT. This encodes CASSLRTSGGTDTQYF.